A selection of T cell receptor beta chains follows, all from one sample in a study of CD8 T cells in ankylosing spondylitis. Via MiXCR, TCRdb re-called the 5' RACE reads, giving one row per CDR3 protein. This sample has tens of thousands of distinct CDR3 sequences, with around 26% found just once. The material sequenced was blood, either unsorted or a sorted T cell fraction (not recorded which). These receptors originate from a male donor with ankylosing spondylitis or in good health (not recorded which). Both conserved end residues are trimmed from each CDR3. Not all rows give a size; the values are once, few, many and, for expanded clones, a class.

V: TRBV18; J: TRBJ1-1; size: few; CDR3: ASEARNTEAF
V: TRBV7-6; J: TRBJ1-1; size: few; CDR3: ASSHPGQELGTEAF
V: TRBV18; J: TRBJ1-1; size: .; CDR3: ASSPIYRGHTEAF
V: TRBV7-8; J: TRBJ1-5; size: .; CDR3: ASSLGSGQEH
V: TRBV3-1; J: TRBJ2-3; size: .; CDR3: ASSQDYALLDTQY
V: TRBV20-1; J: TRBJ1-5; size: .; CDR3: SARDPMAQGAVEPQH
V: TRBV10-3; J: TRBJ2-6; size: few; CDR3: AIMKGSGANVLT
V: TRBV20-1; J: TRBJ2-1; size: .; CDR3: SATPGTRSEQF
V: TRBV20-1; J: TRBJ1-5; size: many; CDR3: SASVSGQGDQPQH
V: TRBV20-1; J: TRBJ1-1; size: few; CDR3: SARGWGAIDTEAF
V: TRBV5-1; J: TRBJ2-5; size: .; CDR3: ASSFSSGGETQY
V: TRBV5-5; J: TRBJ1-4; size: .; CDR3: ASSLDWDEKLF
V: TRBV20-1; J: TRBJ2-3; size: few; CDR3: SARESGYTQY
V: TRBV15; J: TRBJ2-5; size: .; CDR3: ATSRDVRETQY
V: TRBV20-1; J: TRBJ2-1; size: few; CDR3: SAPTSGGNEQF
V: TRBV10-3; J: TRBJ2-3; size: few; CDR3: AISEPPSGSADTQY
V: TRBV7-6; J: TRBJ1-4; size: .; CDR3: ASSQDAGNEKLF
V: TRBV7-9; J: TRBJ2-7; size: .; CDR3: ASRATGQGAYEQY
V: TRBV5-1; J: TRBJ1-1; size: few; CDR3: ASTGSYDMNTEAF
V: TRBV5-1; J: TRBJ2-7; size: .; CDR3: ASSLGSRVPYEQY
V: TRBV20-1; J: TRBJ2-3; size: .; CDR3: SAPSGTSGSPITDTQY
V: TRBV29-1; J: TRBJ1-1; size: few; CDR3: SVEDAWNPEAF
V: TRBV11-3; J: TRBJ2-5; size: .; CDR3: AWAVEAQY
V: TRBV10-3; J: TRBJ2-5; size: .; CDR3: AIGLAGGQETQY
V: TRBV20-1; J: TRBJ1-4; size: few; CDR3: SARVERDNTNEKLF
V: TRBV12-3/TRBV12-4; J: TRBJ1-5; size: once; CDR3: ASSFRSYSNQPQH
V: TRBV9; J: TRBJ2-1; size: few; CDR3: ASSFDIDNEQF
V: TRBV7-8; J: TRBJ1-2; size: .; CDR3: ASSLVVGRNYGYT
V: TRBV5-1; J: TRBJ1-2; size: .; CDR3: ASSLEGTGSGHGYT
V: TRBV3-1; J: TRBJ2-1; size: few; CDR3: ASSQAGSSNEQF
V: TRBV7-2; J: TRBJ2-3; size: few; CDR3: ASSLETSGTDTQY
V: TRBV5-4; J: TRBJ1-1; size: .; CDR3: ASSLDSRDTEAF
V: TRBV5-1; J: TRBJ1-2; size: .; CDR3: ASSSQGQGRYGYT
V: TRBV5-1; J: TRBJ2-1; size: .; CDR3: ASSLGGTTNNEQF
V: TRBV5-1; J: TRBJ2-3; size: few; CDR3: ASRISPGSADTQY
V: TRBV29-1; J: TRBJ1-1; size: many; CDR3: SPQREVDTEAF
V: TRBV15; J: TRBJ2-1; size: .; CDR3: ATSRDRHRGGYNEQF
V: TRBV11-2; J: TRBJ2-1; size: .; CDR3: ASSYPELLAGDSYNEQF
V: TRBV18; J: TRBJ2-1; size: .; CDR3: ASSQLTGDNEQF
V: TRBV12-3/TRBV12-4; J: TRBJ2-1; size: many; CDR3: ASSFSRNEQF
V: TRBV7-8; J: TRBJ2-5; size: few; CDR3: ASSSIDRPGGETQY